The rows below give T cell receptor beta chains drawn from one sample of a study of shared clonotypes between healthy human individuals. Only in-frame clones appear in the TCRdb table, and some are missing; sequencing was by immunoSEQ multiplex PCR. Of some 600,000 clones listed, around 96% are singletons. The material sequenced was naive CD8+ T cells sorted from blood. These receptors were obtained from a woman aged 30 to 39 in good health. Both conserved end residues are part of each CDR3.

J	V	CDR3
TRBJ2-1	TRBV5-1	CASSLSLAEVLNEQFF
TRBJ2-1	TRBV19	CASSIGLGYNEQFF
TRBJ2-7	TRBV19	CASSVAERDYEQYF
TRBJ1-2	TRBV28	CASMPTSEGYTF
TRBJ2-7	TRBV14	CASSQDRGTGSYEQYF
TRBJ2-1	TRBV5-6	CASSLRDNEQFF
TRBJ2-7	TRBV9	CASSGGGRATYEQYF
TRBJ1-5	TRBV21-1	CASSHHQPQHF
TRBJ2-7	TRBV9	CASSVGAGVREQYF
TRBJ2-7	TRBV2	CASRPRDTSYEQYF
TRBJ2-1	TRBV7-9	CASSLVAGWGNEQFF
TRBJ1-2	TRBV2	CAITRGLRNYGYTF
TRBJ2-2	TRBV28	CASSPTSGINTGELFF
TRBJ2-1	TRBV6-5	CASSYSAGESWHEQFF
TRBJ1-5	TRBV10-3	CAIDLASNQPQHF
TRBJ2-1	TRBV19	CASSITYSYNEQFF
TRBJ2-7	TRBV27	CASSWGPGTSENEQYF
TRBJ2-7	TRBV11-1	CASSLLAKYEQYF
TRBJ1-4	TRBV27	CASSLQTGANEKLFF
TRBJ2-5	TRBV11-2	CASSQSETQYF
TRBJ2-1	TRBV29-1	CSVEGARGRSNNEQFF
TRBJ1-1	TRBV5-1	CASSLRGTEAFF